This TCR beta chain derives from a study of T cells after yellow fever vaccination. Study details: Those fractions that held only low numbers of cells were prepared using the SMART-Seq v4 Ultra Low Input RNA kit.

One entry per CDR3 protein, called by TCRdb with MiXCR from the 5' RACE reads. The sample lists about 500,000 distinct CDR3 sequences; approximately 16% were seen once. Germline V gene data show CDR1 as SGHRS and CDR2 as YFSETQ. The CDR3 totals 16 residues. The V gene lost 0 bases and the J gene lost 0 bases, with 13 bases spanning the gap. This clonotype was seen a few times. The chain carries TRBV5-1 and TRBJ2-7, with TRBD2 as a possible D gene (6 bases). The clonotype was recovered from a man younger than 30 who received the YFV17D yellow fever vaccine. The material sequenced was PBMCs, taken about 5 days after the first yellow fever vaccination. The CDR3 nucleotides are TGCGCCAGCAGCTTGGGACGCGGGGAAAGCTCCTACGAGCAGTACTTC. Protein product: CASSLGRGESSYEQYF.